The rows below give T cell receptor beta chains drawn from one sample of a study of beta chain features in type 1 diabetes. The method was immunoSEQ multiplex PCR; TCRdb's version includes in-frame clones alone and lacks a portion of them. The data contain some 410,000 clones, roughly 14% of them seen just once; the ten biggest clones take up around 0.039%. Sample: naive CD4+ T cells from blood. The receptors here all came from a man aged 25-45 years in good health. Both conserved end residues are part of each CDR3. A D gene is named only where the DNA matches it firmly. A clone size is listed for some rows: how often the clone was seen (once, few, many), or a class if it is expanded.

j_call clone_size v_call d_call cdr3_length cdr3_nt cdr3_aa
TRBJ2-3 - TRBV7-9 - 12 TGTGCCAGCAGCTTAAACCCAGATACGCAGTATTTT CASSLNPDTQYF
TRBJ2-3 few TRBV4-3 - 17 TGCGCCAGCAGCCAAGGGGACGGCGACTTCAGCACAGATACGCAGTATTTT CASSQGDGDFSTDTQYF
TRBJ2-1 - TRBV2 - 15 TGTGCCAGCAGTGAGTGGCAGGGCGTAAACAATGAGCAGTTCTTC CASSEWQGVNNEQFF
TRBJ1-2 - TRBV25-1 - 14 TGTGCCAGCAGTGACTTCAGGGGAGACTATGGCTACACCTTC CASSDFRGDYGYTF
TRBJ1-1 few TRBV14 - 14 TGTGCCAGCAGCCGGCGGGGAAGGAGCACTGAAGCTTTCTTT CASSRRGRSTEAFF
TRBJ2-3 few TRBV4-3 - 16 TGCGCCAGCAGCCTCTCGGTGGGGGGCTTAACAGATACGCAGTATTTT CASSLSVGGLTDTQYF
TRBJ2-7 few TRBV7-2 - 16 TGTGCCAGCAGCTTAGCGTGGGGTCGACCCCCTCACGAGCAGTACTTC CASSLAWGRPPHEQYF
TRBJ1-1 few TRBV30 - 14 TGTGCCTGGAGTGTACGCGGGGGGAACACTGAAGCTTTCTTT CAWSVRGGNTEAFF
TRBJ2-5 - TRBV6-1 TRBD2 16 TGTGCCAGCAGTGAAAAAATTAGCGGGAGACGAGAGACCCAGTACTTC CASSEKISGRRETQYF
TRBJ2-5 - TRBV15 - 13 TGTGCCACCAGTCCCTTCGGTGGAGAGACCCAGTACTTC CATSPFGGETQYF
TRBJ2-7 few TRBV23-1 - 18 TGCGCCAGCAGTCAATCGGCGGGCGACAAATCAGGCTCCTACGAGCAGTACTTC CASSQSAGDKSGSYEQYF
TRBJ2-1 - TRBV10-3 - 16 TGTGCCATCAGTGAGCGCATAGTACTAGCTGAAAATGAGCAGTTCTTC CAISERIVLAENEQFF
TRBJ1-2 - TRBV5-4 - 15 TGTGCCAGCAGCTTGCTCCTTACCCCTAACTATGGCTACACCTTC CASSLLLTPNYGYTF
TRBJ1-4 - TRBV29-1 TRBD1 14 TGCAGCGCTGCTCGGACAGGGGTTAATGAAAAACTGTTTTTT CSAARTGVNEKLFF
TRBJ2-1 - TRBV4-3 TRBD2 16 TGCGCCAGCAGCCAGGAGGGACTAGCGGGAGGGAATGAGCAGTTCTTC CASSQEGLAGGNEQFF
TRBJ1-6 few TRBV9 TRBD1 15 TGTGCCAGCAGCGTAGCTACAGGGGAAGGTTCACCCCTCCACTTT CASSVATGEGSPLHF
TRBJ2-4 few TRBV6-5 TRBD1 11 TGTGCCAGCAGTGCGGACAGGGTGCAGTACTTC CASSADRVQYF
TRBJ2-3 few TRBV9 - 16 TGTGCCAGCAGCTTGGGACGGACTCTTAGCACAGATACGCAGTATTTT CASSLGRTLSTDTQYF
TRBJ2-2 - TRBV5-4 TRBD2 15 TGTGCCAGCAGCCCCGGGACTAGCGGGACCGGGGAGCTGTTTTTT CASSPGTSGTGELFF
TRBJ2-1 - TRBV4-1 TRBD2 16 TGCGCCAGCAGCCAACCGACTAGCGGGTACTACAATGAGCAGTTCTTC CASSQPTSGYYNEQFF
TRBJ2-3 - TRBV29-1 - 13 TGCAGCGATGGACAGACTAGCACAGATACGCAGTATTTT CSDGQTSTDTQYF
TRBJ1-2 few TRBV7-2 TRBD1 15 TGTGCCAGCAACTCGGGACAGACAAATAACTATGGCTACACCTTC CASNSGQTNNYGYTF
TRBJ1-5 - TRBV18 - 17 TGTGCCAGCTCACCAAGGGTCCCCGAGACAGGTACTCAGCCCCAGCATTTT CASSPRVPETGTQPQHF
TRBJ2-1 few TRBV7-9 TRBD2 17 TGTGCCAGCAGCCACCGGACTAGCGGGAACGCTTACAATGAGCAGTTCTTC CASSHRTSGNAYNEQFF
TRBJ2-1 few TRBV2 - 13 TGTGCCAGCAGGGGGGGCTCCTACAATGAGCAGTTCTTC CASRGGSYNEQFF
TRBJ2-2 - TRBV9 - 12 TGTGCCAGCAGCCCCCCCACCGGGGAGCTGTTTTTT CASSPPTGELFF
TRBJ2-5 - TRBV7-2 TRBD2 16 TGTGCCAGCAGCCCCAGGCTAGCGGCGCTCCAAGAGACCCAGTACTTC CASSPRLAALQETQYF
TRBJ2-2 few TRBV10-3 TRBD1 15 TGTGCCATCAGTGTAGGGACAGGAGGTCCCGGGGAGCTGTTTTTT CAISVGTGGPGELFF
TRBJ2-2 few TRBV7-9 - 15 TGTGCCAGCAGCTTAGATGGCAGATACACCGGGGAGCTGTTTTTT CASSLDGRYTGELFF
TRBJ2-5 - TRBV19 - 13 TGTGCCAGTAGCGAGGGTTATCGGGAGACCCAGTACTTC CASSEGYRETQYF
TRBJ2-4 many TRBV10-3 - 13 TGTGCCATCAGTGACGACGGACTGGACATTCAGTACTTC CAISDDGLDIQYF
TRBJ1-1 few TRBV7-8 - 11 TGTGCCAGCAGCTCTGTCACTGAAGCTTTCTTT CASSSVTEAFF
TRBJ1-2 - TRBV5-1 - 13 TGCGCCAGCAGCTTGGTATGGGATGGCGGCTACACCTTC CASSLVWDGGYTF
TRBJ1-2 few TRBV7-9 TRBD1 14 TGTGCCAGCAGCCTGGGGACAGGGGACTATGGCTACACCTTC CASSLGTGDYGYTF
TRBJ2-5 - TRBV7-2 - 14 TGTGCCAGCAGCTTGCCACCAGGACGCCGGACCCAGTACTTC CASSLPPGRRTQYF
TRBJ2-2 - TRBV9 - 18 TGTGCCAGCAGCGTAGGAGAGGGGGTAGCGAGGAACACCGGGGAGCTGTTTTTT CASSVGEGVARNTGELFF
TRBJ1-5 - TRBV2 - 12 TGTGCCAGCAGTGGAGGGTATCAGCCCCAGCATTTT CASSGGYQPQHF